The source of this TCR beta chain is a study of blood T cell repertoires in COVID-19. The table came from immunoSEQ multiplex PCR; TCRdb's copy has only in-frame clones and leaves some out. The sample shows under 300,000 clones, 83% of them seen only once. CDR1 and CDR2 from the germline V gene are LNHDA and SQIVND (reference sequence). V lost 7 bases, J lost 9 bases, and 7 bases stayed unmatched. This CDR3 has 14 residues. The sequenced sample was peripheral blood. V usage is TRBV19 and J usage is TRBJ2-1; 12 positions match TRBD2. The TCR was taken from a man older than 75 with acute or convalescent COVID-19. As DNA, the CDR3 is TGTGCCAGTAATCCACTAGCGGGAGGAGGTGAGCAGTTCTTC. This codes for CASNPLAGGGEQFF.